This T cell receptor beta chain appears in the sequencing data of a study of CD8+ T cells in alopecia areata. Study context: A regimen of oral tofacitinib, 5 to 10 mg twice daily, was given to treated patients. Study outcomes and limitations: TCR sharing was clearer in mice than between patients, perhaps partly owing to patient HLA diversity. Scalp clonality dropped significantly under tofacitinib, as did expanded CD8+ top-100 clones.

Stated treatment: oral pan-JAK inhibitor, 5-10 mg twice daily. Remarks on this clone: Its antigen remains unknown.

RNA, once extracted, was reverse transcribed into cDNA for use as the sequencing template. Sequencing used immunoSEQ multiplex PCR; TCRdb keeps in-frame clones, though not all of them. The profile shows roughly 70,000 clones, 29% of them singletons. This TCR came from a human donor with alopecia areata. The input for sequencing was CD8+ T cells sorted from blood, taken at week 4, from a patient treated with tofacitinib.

The CDR3 loop reads CASSPGNGEQYF. The CDR3 DNA reads as TGTGCCAGCAGTCCGGGGAACGGCGAGCAGTACTTC. The rearrangement links TRBV25-1 to TRBJ2-7, with D possibly matching TRBD2 (5 bases). Germline loops: CDR1 MGHDK, CDR2 SYGVNS. The CDR3 is 12 amino acids. Deletions cut 5 bases from V and 6 bases from J, with 11 bases between.